This is a list of T cell receptor beta chains from one sample in a study of blood T cell repertoires in COVID-19. This table comes from immunoSEQ multiplex PCR, and its TCRdb copy is limited to in-frame clones, with some not included. The sample has roughly 37,000 clones, around four fifths seen once. The sample comprised peripheral blood. These receptors all come from a human donor in a cohort sampled during active COVID-19. CDR3s include the opening cysteine and the closing phenylalanine or tryptophan. The order of the fields is J gene, clone size, D gene, V gene, CDR3 protein, CDR3 DNA. The D gene is left open where the match is weak. Expanded clones are given a class, and other clones once, few, many or no size at all.

j_call: TRBJ2-6
clone_size: -
d_call: -
v_call: TRBV9
cdr3_aa: CASSSQAVALSGANVLTF
cdr3_nt: TGTGCCAGCAGCTCGCAGGCTGTGGCCCTCTCTGGGGCCAACGTCCTGACTTTC

j_call: TRBJ1-1
clone_size: -
d_call: -
v_call: TRBV27
cdr3_aa: CASNVQGPNTEAFF
cdr3_nt: TGTGCCAGCAACGTGCAGGGCCCTAACACTGAAGCTTTCTTT

j_call: TRBJ2-3
clone_size: once
d_call: TRBD2
v_call: TRBV27
cdr3_aa: CASSRIPQLAGGTDTQYF
cdr3_nt: TGTGCCAGCAGCCGAATCCCCCAACTAGCGGGGGGGACAGATACGCAGTATTTT

j_call: TRBJ1-4
clone_size: -
d_call: TRBD1
v_call: TRBV6-5
cdr3_aa: CASSADRAANEKLFF
cdr3_nt: TGTGCCAGCAGCGCGGACAGGGCCGCTAATGAAAAACTGTTTTTT

j_call: TRBJ1-1
clone_size: -
d_call: -
v_call: TRBV7-6
cdr3_aa: CASSLALSGNTEAFF
cdr3_nt: TGTGCCAGCAGCTTAGCACTTTCAGGGAACACTGAAGCTTTCTTT

j_call: TRBJ1-2
clone_size: -
d_call: -
v_call: TRBV19
cdr3_aa: CASSITGTGGYFAGYTF
cdr3_nt: TGTGCCAGTAGTATCACCGGGACTGGGGGGTATTTTGCTGGCTACACCTTC

j_call: TRBJ1-1
clone_size: -
d_call: -
v_call: TRBV7-2
cdr3_aa: CASSLLGGGNTEAFF
cdr3_nt: TGTGCCAGCAGCTTATTGGGGGGTGGGAACACTGAAGCTTTCTTT

j_call: TRBJ1-1
clone_size: -
d_call: -
v_call: TRBV19
cdr3_aa: CASTWTDRMNTEAFF
cdr3_nt: TGTGCCAGTACCTGGACAGATAGGATGAACACTGAAGCTTTCTTT

j_call: TRBJ2-5
clone_size: -
d_call: -
v_call: TRBV7-9
cdr3_aa: CASSPLTQETQYF
cdr3_nt: TGTGCCAGCAGCCCATTGACACAAGAGACCCAGTACTTC

j_call: TRBJ2-7
clone_size: -
d_call: TRBD2
v_call: TRBV7-9
cdr3_aa: CASSWGLAGGYEQYF
cdr3_nt: TGTGCCAGCAGCTGGGGACTAGCGGGGGGCTACGAGCAGTACTTC

j_call: TRBJ2-1
clone_size: -
d_call: TRBD1
v_call: TRBV5-4
cdr3_aa: CASSPGQGVSSYNEQFF
cdr3_nt: TGTGCCAGCAGCCCGGGACAGGGGGTTTCCTCCTACAATGAGCAGTTCTTC

j_call: TRBJ1-1
clone_size: -
d_call: -
v_call: TRBV28
cdr3_aa: CASSLSGVRWNTEAFF
cdr3_nt: TGTGCCAGCAGTTTATCCGGGGTGAGATGGAACACTGAAGCTTTCTTT

j_call: TRBJ2-1
clone_size: -
d_call: -
v_call: TRBV11-2
cdr3_aa: CASSSTLREQFF
cdr3_nt: TGTGCCAGCAGCTCTACTCTAAGAGAGCAGTTCTTC

j_call: TRBJ1-5
clone_size: -
d_call: -
v_call: TRBV6-2/TRBV6-3
cdr3_aa: CASSYRGQTNQPQHF
cdr3_nt: TGTGCCAGCAGTTACCGGGGTCAGACTAATCAGCCCCAGCATTTT

j_call: TRBJ2-1
clone_size: -
d_call: TRBD1
v_call: TRBV2
cdr3_aa: CASRDRGRGAHEQFF
cdr3_nt: TGTGCCAGCAGGGACAGGGGGCGCGGGGCCCATGAGCAGTTCTTC

j_call: TRBJ1-5
clone_size: few
d_call: -
v_call: TRBV7-2
cdr3_aa: CASSLRPETSKNQPQHF
cdr3_nt: TGTGCCAGCAGCTTGCGTCCCGAGACATCCAAAAATCAGCCCCAGCATTTT

j_call: TRBJ1-6
clone_size: once
d_call: -
v_call: TRBV2
cdr3_aa: CASTYRDTYNSPLHF
cdr3_nt: TGTGCCAGCACTTACCGGGACACCTATAATTCACCCCTCCACTTT

j_call: TRBJ2-7
clone_size: -
d_call: -
v_call: TRBV27
cdr3_aa: CASNSGTPFYEQYF
cdr3_nt: TGTGCCAGCAATTCGGGGACACCATTCTACGAGCAGTACTTC

j_call: TRBJ2-4
clone_size: -
d_call: -
v_call: TRBV10-3
cdr3_aa: CAISENGAKNIQYF
cdr3_nt: TGTGCCATCAGTGAGAACGGTGCCAAAAACATTCAGTACTTC

j_call: TRBJ1-6
clone_size: once
d_call: TRBD1
v_call: TRBV6-5
cdr3_aa: CASSSGQGTNSPLHF
cdr3_nt: TGTGCCAGCAGTAGCGGACAGGGCACTAATTCACCCCTCCACTTT

j_call: TRBJ2-7
clone_size: once
d_call: -
v_call: TRBV3-1/TRBV3-2
cdr3_aa: CASSQDVGGRAYEQYF
cdr3_nt: TGTGCCAGCAGCCAAGATGTCGGGGGGCGAGCCTACGAGCAGTACTTC

j_call: TRBJ2-1
clone_size: -
d_call: -
v_call: TRBV19
cdr3_aa: CASSIIGVMVDEQFF
cdr3_nt: TGTGCCAGTAGTATCATAGGGGTGATGGTTGATGAGCAGTTCTTC

j_call: TRBJ1-2
clone_size: -
d_call: TRBD1
v_call: TRBV20-1
cdr3_aa: CSASSLETGSFYGYTF
cdr3_nt: TGCAGTGCTAGTAGTCTCGAGACAGGGTCCTTCTATGGCTACACCTTC

j_call: TRBJ2-1
clone_size: -
d_call: TRBD1
v_call: TRBV5-1
cdr3_aa: CASSAGQGKGDNEQFF
cdr3_nt: TGCGCCAGCAGCGCCGGACAGGGGAAGGGTGACAATGAGCAGTTCTTC

j_call: TRBJ1-5
clone_size: -
d_call: TRBD1
v_call: TRBV2
cdr3_aa: CASTMGQGPNQPQHF
cdr3_nt: TGTGCCAGCACCATGGGACAGGGACCCAATCAGCCCCAGCATTTT

j_call: TRBJ1-2
clone_size: -
d_call: -
v_call: TRBV5-1
cdr3_aa: CASSLAEAIYGYTF
cdr3_nt: TGCGCCAGCAGCTTGGCCGAGGCAATTTATGGCTACACCTTC

j_call: TRBJ1-2
clone_size: -
d_call: TRBD1
v_call: TRBV18
cdr3_aa: CASSPTGGGYTF
cdr3_nt: TGTGCCAGCTCACCGACAGGGGGTGGCTACACCTTC

j_call: TRBJ2-5
clone_size: -
d_call: -
v_call: TRBV4-3
cdr3_aa: CASSQDWTAGTQYF
cdr3_nt: TGCGCCAGCAGCCAAGATTGGACGGCGGGAACCCAGTACTTC

j_call: TRBJ2-3
clone_size: medium-sized
d_call: TRBD2
v_call: TRBV13
cdr3_aa: CASSRILAGATDTQYF
cdr3_nt: TGTGCCAGCAGCAGAATACTAGCGGGGGCCACAGATACGCAGTATTTT

j_call: TRBJ1-6
clone_size: few
d_call: -
v_call: TRBV7-2
cdr3_aa: CASSLQGRSPLHF
cdr3_nt: TGTGCCAGCAGCTTACAGGGTCGGTCACCCCTCCACTTT

j_call: TRBJ2-5
clone_size: few
d_call: TRBD2
v_call: TRBV5-5
cdr3_aa: CASSLELAGGRETQYF
cdr3_nt: TGTGCCAGCAGCTTGGAACTAGCGGGGGGGCGGGAGACCCAGTACTTC

j_call: TRBJ2-1
clone_size: -
d_call: TRBD2
v_call: TRBV2
cdr3_aa: CASRRLAGVYNEQFF
cdr3_nt: TGTGCCAGCAGGAGACTAGCGGGGGTATATAATGAGCAGTTCTTC